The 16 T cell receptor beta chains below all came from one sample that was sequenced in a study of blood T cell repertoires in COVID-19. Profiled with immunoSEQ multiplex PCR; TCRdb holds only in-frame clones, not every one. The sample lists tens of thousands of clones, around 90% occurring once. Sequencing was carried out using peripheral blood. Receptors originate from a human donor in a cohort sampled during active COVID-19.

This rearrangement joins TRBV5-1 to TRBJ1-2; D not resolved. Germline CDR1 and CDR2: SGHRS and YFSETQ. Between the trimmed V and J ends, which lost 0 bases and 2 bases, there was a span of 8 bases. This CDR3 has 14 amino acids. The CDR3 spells CASSLAAANYGYTF. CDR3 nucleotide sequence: TGCGCCAGCAGCTTGGCGGCGGCGAACTATGGCTACACCTTC.

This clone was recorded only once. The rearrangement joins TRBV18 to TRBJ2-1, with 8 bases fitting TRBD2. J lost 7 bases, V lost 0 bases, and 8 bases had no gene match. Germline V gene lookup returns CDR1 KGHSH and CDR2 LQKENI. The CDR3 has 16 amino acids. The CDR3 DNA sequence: TGTGCCAGCTCACCACCTGCCAGCGGGAGCAGGAATGAGCAGTTCTTC. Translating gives CASSPPASGSRNEQFF. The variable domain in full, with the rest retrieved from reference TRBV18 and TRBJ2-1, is NAGVMQNPRHLVRRRGQEARLRCSPMKGHSHVYWYRQLPEEGLKFMVYLQKENIIDESGMPKERFSAEFPKEGPSILRIQQVVRGDSAAYFCASSPPASGSRNEQFFGPGTRLTVL.

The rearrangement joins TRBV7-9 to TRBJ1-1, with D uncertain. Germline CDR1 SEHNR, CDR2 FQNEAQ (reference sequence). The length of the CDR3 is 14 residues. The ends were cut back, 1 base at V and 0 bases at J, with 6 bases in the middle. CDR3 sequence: CASSLENLNTEAFF. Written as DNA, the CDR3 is TGTGCCAGCAGCTTAGAGAACTTGAACACTGAAGCTTTCTTT. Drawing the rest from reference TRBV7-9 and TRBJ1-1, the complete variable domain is DTGVSQNPRHKITKRGQNVTFRCDPISEHNRLYWYRQTLGQGPEFLTYFQNEAQLEKSRLLSDRFSAERPKGSFSTLEIQRTEQGDSAMYLCASSLENLNTEAFFGQGTRLTVV.

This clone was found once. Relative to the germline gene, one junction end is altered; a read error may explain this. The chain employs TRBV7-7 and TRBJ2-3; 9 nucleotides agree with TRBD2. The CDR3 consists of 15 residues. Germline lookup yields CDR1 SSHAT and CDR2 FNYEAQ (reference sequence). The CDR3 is CASSLSGGFTDTQYF. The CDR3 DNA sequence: TGTGCTAGCAGCTTAAGCGGGGGGTTCACAGATACGCAGTATTTT.

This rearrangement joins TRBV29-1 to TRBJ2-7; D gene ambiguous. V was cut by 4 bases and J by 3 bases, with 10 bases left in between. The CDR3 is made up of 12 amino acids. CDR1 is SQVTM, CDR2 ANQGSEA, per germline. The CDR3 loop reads CSVVGQVYEQYF. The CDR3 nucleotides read TGCAGCGTTGTGGGCCAGGTCTACGAGCAGTACTTC.

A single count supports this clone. The CDR3 protein is CASSRSGGAPGLPTYSGNTIYF. CDR3 DNA: TGTGCCAGCAGCCGGAGCGGGGGAGCCCCCGGATTACCGACTTACTCTGGAAACACCATATATTTT. The chain recombines TRBV4-2 with TRBJ1-3; D perhaps matches TRBD1 (5 bases). The V and J ends lost 4 bases and 0 bases respectively, with 31 bases between them. The CDR3 has 22 residues. Germline V gene sequence: CDR1 LGHNA, CDR2 YNFKEQ.

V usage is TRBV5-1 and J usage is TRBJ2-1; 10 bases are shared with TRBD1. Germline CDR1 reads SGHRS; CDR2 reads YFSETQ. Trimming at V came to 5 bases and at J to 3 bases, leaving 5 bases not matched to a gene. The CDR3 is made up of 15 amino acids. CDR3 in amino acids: CASRTGTGVYNEQFF. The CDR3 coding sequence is TGCGCCAGCAGAACAGGGACAGGGGTCTACAATGAGCAGTTCTTC.

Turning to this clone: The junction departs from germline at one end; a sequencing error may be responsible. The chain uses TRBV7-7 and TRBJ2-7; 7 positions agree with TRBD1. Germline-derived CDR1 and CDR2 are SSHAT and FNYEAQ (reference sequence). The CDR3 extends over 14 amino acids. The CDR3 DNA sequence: TGTGCTAGCAGCCCCCGACAGGGCTCCTACGAGCAGTACTTC. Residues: CASSPRQGSYEQYF.

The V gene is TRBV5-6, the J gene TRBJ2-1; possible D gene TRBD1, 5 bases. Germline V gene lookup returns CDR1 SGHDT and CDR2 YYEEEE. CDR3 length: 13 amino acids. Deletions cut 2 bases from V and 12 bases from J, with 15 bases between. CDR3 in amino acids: CASSFVLGAGQFF. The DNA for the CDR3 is TGTGCCAGCAGCTTTGTCCTTGGGGCCGGGCAGTTCTTC.

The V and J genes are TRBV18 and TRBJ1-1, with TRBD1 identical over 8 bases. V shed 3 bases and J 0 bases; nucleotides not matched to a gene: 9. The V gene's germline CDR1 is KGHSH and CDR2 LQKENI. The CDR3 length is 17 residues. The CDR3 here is CASSPQEQGGMNTEAFF. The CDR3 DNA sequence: TGTGCCAGCTCACCTCAGGAACAGGGGGGCATGAACACTGAAGCTTTCTTT.

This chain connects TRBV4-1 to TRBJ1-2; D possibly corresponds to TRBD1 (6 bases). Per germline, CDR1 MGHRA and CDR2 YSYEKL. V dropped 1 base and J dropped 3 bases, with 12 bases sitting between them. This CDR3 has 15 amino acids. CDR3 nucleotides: TGCGCCAGCAGCCAAGGACAGGTCGAGGACTATGGCTACACCTTC. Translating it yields CASSQGQVEDYGYTF.

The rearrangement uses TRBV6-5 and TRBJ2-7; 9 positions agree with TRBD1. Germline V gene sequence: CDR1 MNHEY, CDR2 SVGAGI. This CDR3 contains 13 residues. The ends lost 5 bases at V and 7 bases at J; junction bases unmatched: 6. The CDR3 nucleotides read TGTGCCAGCAGTACAACAGGGACAGGGGAGCAGTACTTC. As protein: CASSTTGTGEQYF.

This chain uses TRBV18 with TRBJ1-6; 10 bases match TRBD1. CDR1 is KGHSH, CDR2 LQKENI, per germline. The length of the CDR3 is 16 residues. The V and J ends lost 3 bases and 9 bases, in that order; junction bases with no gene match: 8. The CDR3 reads CASSPNGQGGGSPLHF. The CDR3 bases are TGTGCCAGCTCACCTAACGGACAGGGGGGTGGTTCACCCCTCCACTTT.

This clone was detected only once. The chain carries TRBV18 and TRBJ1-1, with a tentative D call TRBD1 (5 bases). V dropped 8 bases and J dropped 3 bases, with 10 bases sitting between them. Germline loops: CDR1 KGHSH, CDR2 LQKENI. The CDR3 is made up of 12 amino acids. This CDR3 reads CASRTGDTEAFF. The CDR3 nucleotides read TGTGCCAGCAGGACGGGGGACACTGAAGCTTTCTTT.

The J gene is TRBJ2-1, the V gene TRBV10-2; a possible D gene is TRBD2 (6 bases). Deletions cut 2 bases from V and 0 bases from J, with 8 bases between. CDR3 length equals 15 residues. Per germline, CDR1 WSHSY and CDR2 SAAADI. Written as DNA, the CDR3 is TGCGCCAGCAGTGAGATTAGCGGCTCCTACAATGAGCAGTTCTTC. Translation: CASSEISGSYNEQFF.

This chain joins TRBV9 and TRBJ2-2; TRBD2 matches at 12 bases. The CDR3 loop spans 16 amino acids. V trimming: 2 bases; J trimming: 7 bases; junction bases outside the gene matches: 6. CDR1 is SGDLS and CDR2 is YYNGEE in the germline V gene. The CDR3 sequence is CASSVSSGRVGGELFF. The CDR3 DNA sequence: TGTGCCAGCAGCGTTTCTAGCGGGAGGGTTGGCGGGGAGCTGTTTTTT.